This is a list of T cell receptor beta chains from one sample in a study of T cell changes during pregnancy in multiple sclerosis. Using immunoSEQ multiplex PCR, the repertoire was profiled, and TCRdb retains in-frame clones only, with some absent. This sample has 65,000 to 90,000 clones, with 85% to 95% found just once. Sequencing was performed on peripheral blood, taken in the third trimester of pregnancy. The receptor source for this set is a female donor in good health, enrolled as a control in a pregnancy study. Each CDR3 is given with its conserved first and last residue. The D gene is left open where the match is weak. Rows may omit the clone size; those that give it use once, few, many or a size class.

TRBD1,TRBV2,.,TRBJ1-1,CASSEWRGTGTEAFF,TGTGCCAGCAGTGAATGGCGGGGGACAGGGACTGAAGCTTTCTTT
.,TRBV6-1,.,TRBJ1-1,CASSETVNTEAFF,TGTGCCAGCAGTGAGACAGTGAACACTGAAGCTTTCTTT
TRBD1,TRBV5-4,.,TRBJ2-1,CASSRDREGEQFF,TGTGCCAGCAGCAGAGACAGGGAAGGCGAGCAGTTCTTC
TRBD1,TRBV5-1,.,TRBJ2-7,CASSSGQGTYEQYF,TGCGCCAGCAGTTCTGGACAGGGTACCTACGAGCAGTACTTC
TRBD1,TRBV9,.,TRBJ2-7,CASSEDRDHEQYF,TGTGCCAGCAGCGAGGACAGGGACCACGAGCAGTACTTC
TRBD1,TRBV28,.,TRBJ2-7,CASKNQGAYEQYF,TGTGCCAGCAAGAACCAGGGGGCTTACGAGCAGTACTTC
.,TRBV7-3,.,TRBJ2-5,CASSLHNQETQYF,TGTGCCAGCAGCTTACACAACCAAGAGACCCAGTACTTC
.,TRBV27,few,TRBJ2-3,CASSLWSSDDTQYF,TGTGCCAGCAGTTTATGGAGTAGCGATGATACGCAGTATTTT
TRBD1,TRBV11-2,.,TRBJ1-4,CASRGQVGEKLFF,TGTGCCAGCCGGGGACAGGTGGGCGAAAAACTGTTTTTT
TRBD2,TRBV6-5,.,TRBJ2-1,CASSYHGTSGYNEQFF,TGTGCCAGCAGTTACCACGGGACTAGCGGCTACAATGAGCAGTTCTTC
.,TRBV5-1,once,TRBJ2-1,CASSPSGQTNNHNEQFF,TGCGCCAGCAGCCCCTCCGGACAGACGAATAACCACAATGAGCAGTTCTTC
.,TRBV15,.,TRBJ2-7,CATSRDFTYEQYF,TGTGCCACCAGCAGAGATTTTACCTACGAGCAGTACTTC
TRBD2,TRBV27,.,TRBJ2-1,CASSWDYNNEQFF,TGTGCCAGCAGTTGGGACTATAACAATGAGCAGTTCTTC
.,TRBV11-2,.,TRBJ1-2,CASSLDLGEGYTF,TGTGCCAGCAGCTTAGATCTTGGGGAGGGCTACACCTTC
.,TRBV11-2,.,TRBJ1-4,CASSQLGEKLFF,TGTGCCAGCAGCCAACTCGGTGAAAAACTGTTTTTT
.,TRBV5-1,.,TRBJ1-5,CAIKRGSNQPQHF,TGCGCCATCAAACGGGGGAGCAATCAGCCCCAGCATTTT
.,TRBV5-5,.,TRBJ1-4,CASSSNRVENEKLFF,TGTGCCAGCAGCTCTAACAGGGTAGAGAATGAAAAACTGTTTTTT
.,TRBV4-3,.,TRBJ1-6,CASGQERGGRSHSPLHF,TGCGCCAGCGGCCAAGAAAGAGGGGGACGGAGCCATTCACCCCTCCACTTT
.,TRBV4-2,.,TRBJ1-1,CASSQARDKVAFF,TGTGCCAGCAGCCAAGCCCGGGACAAAGTGGCTTTCTTT
TRBD1,TRBV2,few,TRBJ1-6,CASSGDREYSPLHF,TGTGCCAGCAGTGGGGACAGGGAATATTCACCCCTCCACTTT
TRBD1,TRBV5-1,.,TRBJ2-5,CASSSHGTDYQETQYF,TGCGCCAGCAGCTCCCACGGGACAGATTACCAAGAGACCCAGTACTTC
TRBD2,TRBV30,.,TRBJ2-7,CAWRSGGYEQYF,TGTGCCTGGAGGAGCGGGGGATACGAGCAGTACTTC
TRBD1,TRBV5-5,.,TRBJ1-1,CASSVRGLMDTEAFF,TGTGCCAGCAGCGTCAGGGGGCTCATGGACACTGAAGCTTTCTTT
.,TRBV9,.,TRBJ2-1,CASSLTRTGGYEQFF,TGTGCCAGCAGCTTAACACGGACTGGGGGGTATGAGCAGTTCTTC
.,TRBV2,.,TRBJ1-4,CASSGWVEDEKLFF,TGTGCCAGCAGTGGCTGGGTCGAGGATGAAAAACTGTTTTTT
.,TRBV6-5,.,TRBJ1-5,CASSPYSNQPQHF,TGTGCCAGCAGTCCCTATAGCAATCAGCCCCAGCATTTT
.,TRBV4-2,.,TRBJ1-5,CASSQPQANQPQHF,TGTGCCAGCAGCCAACCCCAAGCCAATCAGCCCCAGCATTTT
.,TRBV11-2,.,TRBJ1-1,CASSLVGGATEAFF,TGTGCCAGCAGCTTAGTGGGGGGAGCCACTGAAGCTTTCTTT
TRBD1,TRBV9,.,TRBJ2-1,CASSLSGTGGGEQFF,TGTGCCAGCAGTCTTTCCGGGACAGGGGGCGGTGAGCAGTTCTTC
.,TRBV10-1,.,TRBJ1-1,CASSEGTEAFF,TGCGCCAGTTCGGAGGGGACTGAAGCTTTCTTT
.,TRBV6-1,.,TRBJ1-1,CASSEESGILAFF,TGTGCCAGCAGTGAAGAGTCGGGGATTTTGGCTTTCTTT
.,TRBV9,.,TRBJ2-5,CASSVGGGNQETQYF,TGTGCCAGCAGCGTAGGTGGCGGGAATCAAGAGACCCAGTACTTC
TRBD2,TRBV28,.,TRBJ2-3,CASSLGRGGTDTQYF,TGTGCCAGCAGTTTGGGGCGGGGGGGCACAGATACGCAGTATTTT
.,TRBV29-1,.,TRBJ2-7,CSVEGGAYEQYF,TGCAGCGTCGAGGGAGGAGCCTACGAGCAGTACTTC
.,TRBV28,.,TRBJ2-3,CASSSGQIHSTDTQYF,TGTGCCAGCAGTTCCGGACAGATACATAGCACAGATACGCAGTATTTT
.,TRBV10-1,.,TRBJ1-3,CASVLSGWSSGNTIYF,TGCGCCAGCGTGCTTTCGGGGTGGTCCTCTGGAAACACCATATATTTT
TRBD2,TRBV4-1,.,TRBJ2-1,CASSQDLGLAGGNSYNEQFF,TGCGCCAGCAGCCAAGATCTTGGACTAGCGGGGGGCAACTCCTACAATGAGCAGTTCTTC
TRBD1,TRBV2,.,TRBJ2-7,CASSVRGQGSSEQYF,TGTGCCAGCAGTGTTCGGGGACAGGGTTCATCCGAGCAGTACTTC
TRBD1,TRBV11-2,.,TRBJ2-2,CASSSEGAGGELFF,TGTGCCAGCAGCTCCGAGGGGGCCGGTGGGGAGCTGTTTTTT
.,TRBV2,few,TRBJ1-5,CASKTMGPNQPQHF,TGTGCCAGCAAAACAATGGGGCCGAATCAGCCCCAGCATTTT
TRBD1,TRBV7-6,.,TRBJ1-1,CASSSGTGNTEAFF,TGTGCCAGCAGCTCCGGGACAGGGAACACTGAAGCTTTCTTT
TRBD1,TRBV27,.,TRBJ2-7,CASSWTGGNYEQYF,TGTGCCAGCAGCTGGACAGGGGGCAACTACGAGCAGTACTTC
TRBD1,TRBV4-1,.,TRBJ2-5,CASSLPDRGETQYF,TGCGCCAGCAGCCTACCGGACAGGGGCGAGACCCAGTACTTC
TRBD1,TRBV19,.,TRBJ2-7,CASSMGQGPYEQYF,TGTGCCAGTAGTATGGGACAGGGACCCTACGAGCAGTACTTC
.,TRBV4-1,few,TRBJ1-5,CASSQQPGGQPQHF,TGCGCCAGCAGCCAGCAACCCGGAGGACAGCCCCAGCATTTT
.,TRBV19,.,TRBJ1-1,CASSMADRNTEAFF,TGTGCCAGTAGTATGGCCGACAGAAACACTGAAGCTTTCTTT
TRBD1,TRBV19,.,TRBJ1-4,CASSPPGQGNEKLFF,TGTGCCAGTAGTCCACCGGGACAGGGTAATGAAAAACTGTTTTTT
.,TRBV5-1,once,TRBJ2-1,CASSLPRSYNEQFF,TGCGCCAGCAGCTTGCCCCGCTCCTACAATGAGCAGTTCTTC
TRBD2,TRBV10-2,.,TRBJ2-7,CASSDVLAGLWEQYF,TGCGCCAGCAGTGACGTACTAGCGGGGCTTTGGGAGCAGTACTTC
TRBD1,TRBV27,.,TRBJ1-5,CASKPGLAGQDNNQPQHF,TGTGCCAGCAAGCCGGGGCTCGCGGGACAGGATAACAATCAGCCCCAGCATTTT